Below, 5 T cell receptor beta chains from the same sample are listed, as sequenced in a study of blood T cell repertoires in COVID-19. TCRdb's copy holds only in-frame clones and misses some; the assay was immunoSEQ multiplex PCR. The top ten clones hold around 12% of a sample with around 200,000 clones, roughly 80% of them seen once. The sample taken for sequencing was peripheral blood. The receptors here all came from a woman between 50 and 59 years old with acute or convalescent COVID-19.

This clone was counted between two and nine times. The V gene is TRBV4-2, the J gene TRBJ1-5; a weak D match, TRBD1 (6 bases). From germline, CDR1 is LGHNA and CDR2 YNFKEQ. The CDR3 totals 13 residues. V was clipped by 5 bases and J by 7 bases, with 12 bases between them. CDR3 sequence: CASSTDRGQPQHF. The CDR3 DNA follows: TGTGCCAGCAGCACGGACAGAGGGCAGCCCCAGCATTTT.

CDR3 sequence: CASSGNAGGPDTQYF. For the CDR3, the DNA is TGTGCCAGCAGCGGAAACGCGGGGGGGCCAGATACGCAGTATTTT. The chain couples TRBV9 to TRBJ2-3; TRBD2 agrees at 9 bases. The CDR3 runs to 15 residues. V lost 3 bases, J lost 4 bases, and 6 bases stayed unmatched. CDR1 is SGDLS and CDR2 is YYNGEE in the germline V gene.

This chain uses TRBV5-5 with TRBJ1-1, with 8 bases lining up with TRBD1. Germline CDR1 SGHKS, CDR2 YYEKEE (reference sequence). CDR3 length: 15 amino acids. V shed 3 bases, J shed 1 base, and the junction held 5 bases outside the gene matches. The CDR3 sequence: CASSSQTGANTEAFF. In DNA form, the CDR3 reads TGTGCCAGCAGCTCACAGACAGGGGCGAACACTGAAGCTTTCTTT.

V is TRBV28 and J is TRBJ2-5; the match to TRBD1 covers 8 bases. V gave up 6 bases and J gave up 0 bases; unmatched junction bases: 6. Looked up from germline, CDR1 is MDHEN and CDR2 is SYDVKM. The CDR3 has 15 residues. CDR3 bases: TGTGCCAGCAGCCGACAGGGGCCGTACCAAGAGACCCAGTACTTC. It yields the protein CASSRQGPYQETQYF.

This clone was counted only a few times. This chain joins TRBV12-3 or TRBV12-4 and TRBJ1-2; TRBD1 aligns across 7 bases. J gave up 4 bases and V 3 bases, and 2 bases lay outside the gene matches. This CDR3 is 13 amino acids long. CDR3 nucleotide sequence: TGTGCCAGCAGTTTTTCAGGGGGCTATGGCTACACCTTC. It specifies CASSFSGGYGYTF.